These 13 T cell receptor beta chains originate from one sample sequenced in a study of shared clonotypes between healthy human individuals. Cells designated naive CD8 were CD45RO-negative and were positively selected for CCR7, with terminally differentiated effector memory CD45RA+ cells excluded. The protocol was immunoSEQ multiplex PCR, while the TCRdb copy is restricted to in-frame clones and leaves out a portion. The sample holds roughly 2,000,000 clones, over 85% seen once. Sequences were obtained from naive CD8+ T cells sorted from blood. These receptors originate from a man aged 18 to 29 in good health.

This rearrangement joins TRBV5-8 to TRBJ1-5, with TRBD1 matching 7 bases. Germline loops: CDR1 SGHTS, CDR2 YDEGEE. The CDR3 contains 15 residues. Trimming at V came to 0 bases and at J to 4 bases, leaving 4 bases not matched to a gene. The DNA for the CDR3 is TGTGCCAGCAGCTTGGAGGGGACAGTAAATCAGCCCCAGCATTTT. It is translated as CASSLEGTVNQPQHF. Full variable domain (outside the CDR3, taken from reference TRBV5-8 and TRBJ1-5): EAGVTQSPTHLIKTRGQQATLRCSPISGHTSVYWYQQALGLGLQFLLWYDEGEERNRGNFPPRFSGRQFPNYSSELNVNALELEDSALYLCASSLEGTVNQPQHFGDGTRLSIL.

The chain employs TRBV4-3 and TRBJ2-7, with unresolved D. The germline V and J ends were trimmed by 0 bases and 3 bases, with 9 bases remaining between them. The germline V gene encodes CDR1 LGHNA and CDR2 YSLEER. This CDR3 contains 14 residues. This chain's CDR3 is CASSQEQTRYEQYF. Here the CDR3 DNA reads TGCGCCAGCAGCCAAGAACAGACCCGCTACGAGCAGTACTTC.

The gene calls are TRBV5-6 and TRBJ2-1; tentatively, D is TRBD2 (6 bases). This CDR3 spans 15 amino acids. Germline CDR1 is SGHDT and CDR2 is YYEEEE. Trimming removed 3 bases from V and 4 bases from J, with 14 bases in between. CDR3 bases: TGTGCCAGCAGCTGGGGAGGAGCGTTTTACAATGAGCAGTTCTTC. Protein product: CASSWGGAFYNEQFF.

The chain links TRBV5-6 to TRBJ2-5, with D hard to call. Germline V gives CDR1 SGHDT, CDR2 YYEEEE. The CDR3 contains 15 residues. Trimming shortened V by 0 bases and J by 2 bases, and 11 bases separated the two germline ends. CDR3 residues: CASSLADVGQETQYF. In DNA, the CDR3 is TGTGCCAGCAGCTTGGCCGATGTGGGGCAAGAGACCCAGTACTTC.

This clone showed up just once. The chain links TRBV29-1 to TRBJ1-2; TRBD1 might be the D (5 bases). V shed 5 bases and J shed 2 bases, with 12 bases lying between them. Germline CDR1 SQVTM, CDR2 ANQGSEA. The CDR3 sequence is 13 residues long. The CDR3 spells CSVLGEGNYGYTF. CDR3 coding DNA: TGCAGCGTTTTGGGGGAGGGGAACTATGGCTACACCTTC.

The genes are TRBV6-1 and TRBJ2-7; D gene ambiguous. Trimming removed 1 base from V and 3 bases from J, with 10 bases in between. The CDR3 length is 14 residues. The germline V gene encodes CDR1 MNHNS and CDR2 SASEGT. The CDR3 loop reads CASSEELFNYEQYF. The CDR3 bases are TGTGCCAGCAGTGAAGAACTGTTCAACTACGAGCAGTACTTC.

The J gene is TRBJ2-5, the V gene TRBV11-1, with D tentatively TRBD1 (6 bases). Trimming left V 2 bases short and J 5 bases short, with 12 bases between. The germline CDR1 and CDR2 sequences are SGHAT and FQDESV (reference sequence). The CDR3 runs to 14 residues. The CDR3 reads CASSLTGTRETQYF. The CDR3 DNA reads as TGTGCCAGCAGCTTAACCGGGACAAGGGAGACCCAGTACTTC.

The chain has TRBV28 and TRBJ1-2; D is unresolved. There are 13 residues in the CDR3. The V gene's germline CDR1 is MDHEN and CDR2 SYDVKM. Trimming left V 3 bases short and J 3 bases short, with 8 bases between. The CDR3 bases are TGTGCCAGCAGTTTCCGGTTATACTATGGCTACACCTTC. Its translation: CASSFRLYYGYTF.

The chain carries TRBV6-6 and TRBJ1-2; D gene unclear. The V end lost 5 bases, the J end lost 8 bases, and 15 bases lay between the germline ends. The CDR3 runs 13 residues. Germline loops: CDR1 MNHNY, CDR2 SVGAGI (reference sequence). The CDR3 sequence: CASSPNPAAGYTF. The CDR3 DNA reads TGTGCCAGCAGTCCAAATCCAGCGGCAGGCTACACCTTC.

This rearrangement joins TRBV6-5 to TRBJ1-2; D is undetermined. Germline lookup yields CDR1 MNHEY and CDR2 SVGAGI. Trimming cost V 4 bases and J 8 bases, with 11 bases left between them. CDR3 length equals 12 residues. The CDR3 sequence: CASSFAGLGYTF. CDR3 bases: TGTGCCAGCAGTTTCGCGGGTTTAGGCTACACCTTC.

The V call is TRBV9, the J call TRBJ2-3; 8 positions match TRBD1. The CDR3 covers 15 residues. V shed 3 bases and J 2 bases; nucleotides not matched to a gene: 5. The germline CDR1 and CDR2 sequences are SGDLS and YYNGEE. The CDR3 is CASSAWDRPTDTQYF. CDR3 nucleotide sequence: TGTGCCAGCAGCGCGTGGGACAGGCCCACAGATACGCAGTATTTT.

The J gene is TRBJ1-1, the V gene TRBV10-3, with TRBD1 matching 7 bases. CDR3 length: 15 amino acids. CDR1 and CDR2 from the germline V gene are ENHRY and SYGVKD. Germline trimming cut 6 bases from V and 0 bases from J; bases unmatched to any gene: 7. The CDR3 region has the DNA TGTGCCATCAGAGAATTACAGGGGATGAACACTGAAGCTTTCTTT. Translation gives CAIRELQGMNTEAFF.

The rearrangement uses TRBV25-1 and TRBJ2-1; D unclear. The germline CDR1 and CDR2 sequences are MGHDK and SYGVNS. CDR3 length equals 12 residues. Trimming left V 6 bases short and J 10 bases short, with 13 bases between. CDR3 DNA sequence: TGTGCCAGCAGAGATCTAGGCAGAGAGCAGTTCTTC. It translates to CASRDLGREQFF. The full variable domain, rest sourced from reference TRBV25-1 and TRBJ2-1, is EADIYQTPRYLVIGTGKKITLECSQTMGHDKMYWYQQDPGMELHLIHYSYGVNSTEKGDLSSESTVSRIRTEHFPLTLESARPSHTSQYLCASRDLGREQFFGPGTRLTVL.